This T cell receptor (beta chain) stems from a study of TIL therapy for anti-PD-1-resistant metastatic lung cancer. The wider study: Tumors had a median PD-L1 proportion score of 4.5% to 7%. Study-level findings and limits: This highly selected cohort may not generalize to typical lung cancer patients.

Time point specified: pre-treatment sample, taken before nivolumab and TIL therapy. Most excised metastases sampled were pleural nodules or supraclavicular lymph nodes. Enrollment ran from 2017 to early 2020. The CDR3 has 12 residues. This clone has a single count. No antigen is known for it. This was the immunoSEQ v3 assay. Each library reached some 2 million read pairs, or about 5-6.5 million at deep level. Data came from immunoSEQ multiplex PCR; TCRdb stores just in-frame clones and leaves some out. The data show about 50,000 clones, with about three quarters seen just once and around 5.4% held by the top ten.

Material: tumor tissue, obtained at baseline. This receptor was identified in a person aged 25 to 85 with non-small cell lung cancer. The chain carries TRBV1 and TRBJ2-1; the DNA was not used to check the table's D call, TRBD1. TRBV1 is designated a pseudogene. The CDR3 nucleotides read TGCACCAGCAAGGACACTTACAATGAGCAGTTCTTC. It encodes CTSKDTYNEQFF.